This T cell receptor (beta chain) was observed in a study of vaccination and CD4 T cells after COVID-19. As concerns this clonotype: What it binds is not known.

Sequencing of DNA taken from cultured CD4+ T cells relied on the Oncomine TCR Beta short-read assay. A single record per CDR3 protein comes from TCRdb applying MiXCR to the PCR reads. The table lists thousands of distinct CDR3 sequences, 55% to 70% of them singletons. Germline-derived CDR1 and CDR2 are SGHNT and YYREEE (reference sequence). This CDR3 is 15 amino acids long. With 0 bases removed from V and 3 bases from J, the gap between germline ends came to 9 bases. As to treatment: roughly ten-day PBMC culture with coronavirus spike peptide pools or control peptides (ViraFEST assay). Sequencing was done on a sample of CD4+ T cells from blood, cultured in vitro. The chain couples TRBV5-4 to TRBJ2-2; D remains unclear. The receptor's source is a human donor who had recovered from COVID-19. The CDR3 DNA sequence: TGTGCCAGCAGCTTGGGTCTAGAACACACCGGGGAGCTGTTTTTT. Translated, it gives CASSLGLEHTGELFF.